A single sample gave rise to the 28 T cell receptor beta chains below, sequenced in a study of T cell repertoires in cytomegalovirus infection. TCRdb redid the calling of the reads with MiXCR, one entry per CDR3 protein. The data hold under 600,000 distinct CDR3 sequences, with about 15% observed a single time. The source material was CD8+ T cells from PBMCs. These receptor sequences come from a human donor in good health (CMV status not recorded). Some clones in this sample may be carry-over from other donors' samples.

This clonotype was seen more than once but under ten times. This chain joins TRBV15 and TRBJ1-4; D not certain. The CDR3 is 14 residues long. V was pared by 3 bases and J by 7 bases, with 12 bases between. Germline V gene lookup returns CDR1 LNHNV and CDR2 YYDKDF (reference sequence). CDR3 nucleotides: TGTGCCACCAGCAGGCCGGAAAGGTCTGAAAAACTGTTTTTT. It codes for CATSRPERSEKLFF.

The chain employs TRBV27 and TRBJ1-4; D unresolved. Trimming stripped 5 bases from V and 7 bases from J, with 11 bases between. Germline CDR1 reads MNHEY; CDR2 reads SMNVEV (reference sequence). This CDR3 comprises 13 residues. Here the CDR3 DNA reads TGTGCCAGCAGTACGGCGCTGGTTGAAAAACTGTTTTTT. Its translation: CASSTALVEKLFF.

This clonotype has ten or more counts. The chain recombines TRBV7-9 with TRBJ2-3, with 8 bases matching TRBD1. V shed 5 bases, J shed 6 bases, and the junction held 13 bases outside the gene matches. The germline V gene has CDR1 SEHNR and CDR2 FQNEAQ (reference sequence). This CDR3 has 16 amino acids. CDR3 sequence reads: CASSPSGRGRVDTQYF. The CDR3 DNA sequence: TGTGCCAGCAGCCCCTCGGGCAGGGGGCGCGTTGATACGCAGTATTTT.

About this clonotype itself: Since no conserved phenylalanine or tryptophan closes the CDR3, a read error is the likely cause. The DNA is left out, because the CDR3 cannot be placed on it with certainty; the CDR3 is given as TCRdb lists it. The chain carries TRBV10-3 and TRBJ2-1; TRBD2 is the table's D call, not checked against the DNA. Both ends counted, the CDR3 spans 15 residues. Germline CDR1 reads ENHRY; CDR2 reads SYGVKD. Here the CDR3 reads CAISAPGLADNEQLL.

The table lists this clonotype with many counts. The chain employs TRBV12-3 or TRBV12-4 and TRBJ2-7; D is perhaps TRBD2 (5 bases). The CDR3 length is 13 residues. V lost 5 bases to trimming and J lost 5 bases, with 13 bases between them. DNA for the CDR3: TGTGCCAGCAGTCTGAGGGCCTATGACGAGCAGTACTTC. Protein sequence: CASSLRAYDEQYF.

The J gene is TRBJ2-4, the V gene TRBV29-1; no reliable D call. Germline V lookup: CDR1 SQVTM, CDR2 ANQGSEA. The CDR3 has 11 residues. V lost 4 bases and J lost 7, with 8 bases in between. The CDR3 is CSVGGDNIQYF. As DNA, the CDR3 is TGCAGCGTTGGAGGCGACAACATTCAGTACTTC.

In this sample, this clonotype turned up a few times. The V and J genes are TRBV11-3 and TRBJ2-4; a possible D gene is TRBD1 (7 bases). Germline V CDR1 and CDR2: SGHNT, YENEEA. The CDR3 covers 16 residues. V was clipped by 5 bases and J by 0 bases, with 14 bases between them. The CDR3 sequence: CASSERQGLAKNIQYF. Written as DNA, the CDR3 is TGTGCCAGCAGCGAAAGACAGGGACTAGCCAAAAACATTCAGTACTTC. Combining the CDR3 with reference TRBV11-3 and TRBJ2-4 gives the whole variable domain EAGVVQSPRYKIIEKKQPVAFWCNPISGHNTLYWYLQNLGQGPELLIRYENEEAVDDSQLPKDRFSAERLKGVDSTLKIQPAELGDSAVYLCASSERQGLAKNIQYFGAGTRLSVL.

There are many counts of this clonotype. CDR3: CASSSSVRANYGYTF. As DNA, the CDR3 is TGTGCCAGCAGCTCATCAGTGAGAGCTAACTATGGCTACACCTTC. J is TRBJ1-2 and V is TRBV7-9; D gene uncertain. Per germline, CDR1 SEHNR and CDR2 FQNEAQ (reference sequence). This CDR3 is built from 15 residues. The ends were cut back, 4 bases at V and 0 bases at J, with 12 bases in the middle. Combining the CDR3 with reference TRBV7-9 and TRBJ1-2 gives the whole variable domain DTGVSQNPRHKITKRGQNVTFRCDPISEHNRLYWYRQTLGQGPEFLTYFQNEAQLEKSRLLSDRFSAERPKGSFSTLEIQRTEQGDSAMYLCASSSSVRANYGYTFGSGTRLTVV.

This clonotype was observed once. The rearrangement uses TRBV6-1 and TRBJ1-4; D ambiguous. The CDR3 spans 12 residues. Germline CDR1 MNHNS, CDR2 SASEGT. Trimming stripped 5 bases from V and 5 bases from J, with 6 bases between. The CDR3 loop reads CASSPSNEKLFF. In DNA, the CDR3 is TGTGCCAGCAGTCCTTCAAATGAAAAACTGTTTTTT.

About this clonotype: A read error is possible here, since a much larger clone lies one base away. The chain combines TRBV11-2 with TRBJ2-2, with 11 bases that match TRBD2. This CDR3 has 16 residues. Germline assignment: CDR1 SGHAT and CDR2 FQNNGV. J lost 6 bases, V lost 5 bases, and 8 bases had no gene match. Here the CDR3 reads CASSPQLAGVAGELFF. The CDR3 DNA follows: TGTGCCAGCAGCCCCCAACTAGCGGGAGTTGCCGGGGAGCTGTTTTTT.

This clonotype has just a few counts. This chain uses TRBV12-3 or TRBV12-4 with TRBJ2-1; 9 nucleotides agree with TRBD2. Trimming at V came to 1 base and at J to 8 bases, leaving 6 bases not matched to a gene. The CDR3 totals 15 residues. In DNA, the CDR3 is TGTGCCAGCAGTTTAGGGGCGGGGGGGACGGATGAGCAGTTCTTC. Protein product: CASSLGAGGTDEQFF.

The chain has TRBV7-8 and TRBJ2-7, with a tentative D call TRBD1 (6 bases). CDR1 SGHVS and CDR2 FQNEAQ come from the germline V gene. The CDR3 totals 14 residues. The CDR3 loop is CVSSWDTHGDEQYF. CDR3 in DNA: TGTGTCAGTAGCTGGGACACCCATGGAGACGAGCAGTACTTC.

The chain combines TRBV7-9 with TRBJ1-1, with TRBD1 matching 7 bases. Germline V CDR1 and CDR2: SEHNR, FQNEAQ (reference sequence). This CDR3 is built from 16 residues. V lost 1 base, J lost 4 bases, and 9 bases stayed unmatched. CDR3 sequence (DNA): TGTGCCAGCAGCTTAGGGGAGGGGGCTAAGAGCACTGAAGCTTTCTTT. The encoded protein is CASSLGEGAKSTEAFF.

This clonotype was seen many times. The V gene is TRBV11-2, the J gene TRBJ2-5; D unresolved. The germline V gene has CDR1 SGHAT and CDR2 FQNNGV. CDR3 size: 18 residues. Between the trimmed V and J ends, which lost 1 base and 5 bases, there was a span of 23 bases. CDR3 nucleotide sequence: TGTGCCAGCAGCTTAGTGTCCTTAGGTTCCCCGCAGGAGGAGACCCAGTACTTC. Protein sequence: CASSLVSLGSPQEETQYF.

This clonotype occurred once. The junction differs from germline at one of its ends, possibly a read error. The chain carries TRBV7-4 and TRBJ1-1; no definite D call. Looked up from germline, CDR1 is SGHVT and CDR2 is SQSDAQ. The CDR3 sequence is 13 residues long. The CDR3 loop is CASSGVGITVDVF. The CDR3 coding sequence is TGTGCCAGCAGCGGAGTGGGGATCACTGTAGATGTCTTT.

In this sample, this clonotype turned up many times. The V call is TRBV10-3, the J call TRBJ2-7; no reliable D call. The germline CDR1 and CDR2 sequences are ENHRY and SYGVKD. Trimming cost V 6 bases and J 2 bases, with 11 bases left between them. The CDR3 has 13 amino acids. Here the CDR3 reads CAIRYDRTYEQYF. In DNA, the CDR3 is TGTGCCATCAGATACGATAGGACCTACGAGCAGTACTTC.

The chain recombines TRBV19 with TRBJ2-3; no clear D gene. The CDR3 extends over 14 amino acids. Germline V gene lookup returns CDR1 LNHDA and CDR2 SQIVND (reference sequence). The ends were cut back, 6 bases at V and 0 bases at J, with 10 bases in the middle. CDR3 amino acids: CASRKAYSTDTQYF. The CDR3 DNA is TGTGCCAGTAGAAAGGCTTATAGCACAGATACGCAGTATTTT.

There are many counts of this clonotype. The rearrangement links TRBV4-1 to TRBJ2-7, with 10 bases fitting TRBD1. After removal of 0 bases from V and 3 bases from J, the junction contained 11 bases not matched to a gene. CDR3 length: 18 residues. In germline, CDR1 is MGHRA, CDR2 YSYEKL. The DNA of the CDR3 is TGCGCCAGCAGCCAAGAGACCGGACAGGGGGGCCCCGGCTACGAGCAGTACTTC. It is translated as CASSQETGQGGPGYEQYF.

This clonotype was recorded at least ten times. The chain joins TRBV10-3 to TRBJ2-5, with 10 nucleotides matching TRBD2. Unmatched junction bases numbered 7, after V lost 6 bases and J lost 0 bases. The germline V gene has CDR1 ENHRY and CDR2 SYGVKD. This CDR3 comprises 16 residues. The CDR3 DNA follows: TGTGCCATCAGCGCGGGTAGCGGGAGGTACCAAGAGACCCAGTACTTC. This codes for CAISAGSGRYQETQYF.

In this sample, this clonotype turned up many times. The CDR3 here is CAIRTEDRTIEAFF. CDR3 in DNA: TGTGCCATCAGGACCGAGGACAGGACCATTGAAGCTTTCTTT. The chain employs TRBV10-3 and TRBJ1-1; 7 nucleotides align to TRBD1. With V trimmed by 6 bases and J by 7 bases, 11 bases remained unmatched. The germline CDR1 and CDR2 sequences are ENHRY and SYGVKD. This CDR3 region has 14 residues.

This clonotype has at least ten counts. J is TRBJ2-1 and V is TRBV6-2 or TRBV6-3; D remains ambiguous. CDR3 length equals 12 residues. Trimming shortened V by 5 bases and J by 10 bases, and 12 bases separated the two germline ends. CDR1 is MNHEY, CDR2 SVGEGT, per germline. CDR3 sequence: CASSPSVWEQFF. Written as DNA, the CDR3 is TGTGCCAGCAGTCCCAGCGTCTGGGAGCAGTTCTTC.

Points on this clonotype: This may be a read error: a much more frequent sequence differs by one nucleotide. This chain connects TRBV4-1 to TRBJ1-4; the match to TRBD1 covers 8 bases. The CDR3 has 15 residues. The germline V gene encodes CDR1 MGHRA and CDR2 YSYEKL. The CDR3 loop reads CASSLETGEGENLFF. For the CDR3, the DNA is TGTGCCAGCAGCCTGGAGACAGGGGAGGGTGAAAATCTGTTTTTT.

The chain employs TRBV27 and TRBJ1-1; D might be TRBD1 (6 bases). Germline V gene data show CDR1 as MNHEY and CDR2 as SMNVEV (reference sequence). Trimming stripped 0 bases from V and 3 bases from J, with 11 bases between. CDR3 length: 15 amino acids. CDR3: CASSLSGGRHTEAFF. The CDR3 DNA is TGTGCCAGCAGTTTATCGGGGGGCAGGCACACTGAAGCTTTCTTT.

This clonotype was observed many times. The chain combines TRBV6-2 or TRBV6-3 with TRBJ2-1; D is uncertain. From germline, CDR1 is MNHEY and CDR2 SVGEGT. The CDR3 spans 14 residues. Deletions cut 4 bases from V and 7 bases from J, with 14 bases between. This CDR3 is CASSWGGVWNEQFF. The DNA for the CDR3 is TGTGCCAGCAGTTGGGGTGGGGTCTGGAATGAGCAGTTCTTC.

To note about this clonotype: One end of the junction fails to match germline, which may point to a read error. The chain couples TRBV24-1 to TRBJ1-2; 8 bases are shared with TRBD1. The CDR3 contains 15 residues. Germline lookup yields CDR1 KGHDR and CDR2 SFDVKD. CDR3 residues: CSTSDRDRPNYGYTF. The CDR3 DNA is TGTTCCACCAGTGATCGGGACAGGCCTAACTATGGCTACACCTTC.

There are a few counts of this clonotype. V usage is TRBV25-1 and J usage is TRBJ2-1, with a tentative D call TRBD1 (6 bases). The CDR3 runs to 17 residues. The germline gives CDR1 MGHDK, CDR2 SYGVNS. The V end lost 3 bases, the J end lost 4 bases, and 19 bases lay between the germline ends. CDR3 coding DNA: TGTGCCAGCAGTGAGGGGGCCCCGGGTTCCCTATACAATGAGCAGTTCTTC. Amino acids: CASSEGAPGSLYNEQFF.

This clonotype was recorded a few times. This rearrangement joins TRBV19 to TRBJ1-1; weak D call: TRBD1 (6 bases). This CDR3 is 13 amino acids long. CDR1 LNHDA and CDR2 SQIVND come from the germline V gene (reference sequence). Trimming pared 6 bases from V and 0 bases from J, leaving 8 bases between. The CDR3: CASRWDMNTEAFF. The DNA for the CDR3 is TGTGCCAGTAGGTGGGACATGAACACTGAAGCTTTCTTT.

This clonotype was detected ten times or more. The chain joins TRBV7-9 to TRBJ2-7, with a weak D call TRBD2 (5 bases). The CDR3 loop spans 13 amino acids. From germline, CDR1 is SEHNR and CDR2 FQNEAQ (reference sequence). V was shortened by 8 bases and J by 0 bases, with 11 bases between the two germline ends. The CDR3 loop reads CASGGGSSYEQYF. The CDR3 coding sequence is TGTGCCAGCGGAGGTGGGAGCTCCTACGAGCAGTACTTC.